Here is one T cell receptor (beta chain) with its context. Its antigen is not identified. The sample comes from a study of identical twins. TCRdb passed the 5' RACE reads through MiXCR, listing each CDR3 protein once. Of 1.5 million to 2 million distinct CDR3 sequences listed, less than 35% are singletons. This CDR3 has 14 residues. Deletions cut 1 base from V and 4 bases from J, with 10 bases between. Looked up from germline, CDR1 is MGHRA and CDR2 is YSYEKL. Regarding the study as a whole: Beta out-of-frame sequences showed weaker excess sharing between twins. Insertion counts were lower in abundant cord blood beta clonotypes, a trend that memory repertoires did not show. Shared out-of-frame alpha sequences (those common to twins) showed excess low generation probability.

The V gene is TRBV4-1, the J gene TRBJ1-1; D is unresolved. The specimen was cord blood. The clonotype originates from a newborn girl in good health. CDR3 nucleotide sequence: TGCGCCAGCAGCCAAGGGCCTCTGAGCACTGAAGCTTTCTTT. It encodes CASSQGPLSTEAFF.